This T cell receptor beta chain is from a study of blood T cell repertoires in COVID-19. Study-level information: Material from acute and convalescent COVID-19 was sourced from the United States, Italy and Spain. T cells, B-cell-depleted T cells, or PBMCs provided the cDNA or gDNA that served as material.

The CDR3 is 19 residues long. CDR1 is SGHVS, CDR2 FQNEAQ, per germline. The V end lost 5 bases, the J end lost 1 base, and 25 bases lay between the germline ends. In the original analysis: Reference gene primer amplification in the assay estimated nucleated cell counts. TCRdb's copy holds only in-frame clones and misses some; the assay was immunoSEQ multiplex PCR. D and trimming come from the DNA, and the V and J calls and clone size come from that table. The data hold some 150,000 clones, with 80% to 90% observed a single time. This clone was detected only once. The chain combines TRBV7-8 with TRBJ2-3; D may be TRBD1 (6 bases). Sequencing was performed on peripheral blood. The TCR originated in a woman between 45 and 60 years old in a cohort sampled during active or convalescent COVID-19. CDR3 sequence (DNA): TGTGCCAGCAGCCATCACACATTCCGGGACACCGGCCGCACAGATACGCAGTATTTT. It yields the protein CASSHHTFRDTGRTDTQYF.